This T cell receptor (beta chain) comes out of a study of cytomegalovirus exposure and HLA in healthy donors. The junction had 2 bases not matched to a gene; V was cut back by 0 bases and J by 2 bases. Per germline, CDR1 SGHRS and CDR2 YFSETQ. The CDR3 sequence is 16 residues long. Whole-study findings and limits: Later analysis demonstrated an association between a missense DCLRE1C variant and TCR beta V- and J-gene trimming. Accurate HLA-A and HLA-B prediction from TCR beta sequences was reported for most subjects. According to a later analysis, donors in an Asian-associated ancestry cluster reportedly had fewer N-insertions than the approximately 670-donor mean. A previous analysis found most TCR beta V segments productive roughly 90% or roughly 30% of the time.

PCR primers comprised 60 Vbeta and 13 Jbeta primers. Sequenced by immunoSEQ multiplex PCR; TCRdb stores in-frame clones only, minus some. The sample consists of about 160,000 clones, about four fifths of them appearing once. Comments on this clone: The antigen is undetermined.

Sequenced sample: PBMCs. The genes are TRBV5-1 and TRBJ1-6; 7 positions agree with TRBD1. The clonotype comes from a woman between 45 and 65 years old in good health and CMV-seronegative. CDR3 nucleotide sequence: TGCGCCAGCAGCTTGGGAACAGGGGCCTATAATTCACCCCTCCACTTT. Its protein product is CASSLGTGAYNSPLHF. The whole variable domain, filled in from reference TRBV5-1 and TRBJ1-6, reads KAGVTQTPRYLIKTRGQQVTLSCSPISGHRSVSWYQQTPGQGLQFLFEYFSETQRNKGNFPGRFSGRQFSNSRSEMNVSTLELGDSALYLCASSLGTGAYNSPLHFGNGTRLTVT.